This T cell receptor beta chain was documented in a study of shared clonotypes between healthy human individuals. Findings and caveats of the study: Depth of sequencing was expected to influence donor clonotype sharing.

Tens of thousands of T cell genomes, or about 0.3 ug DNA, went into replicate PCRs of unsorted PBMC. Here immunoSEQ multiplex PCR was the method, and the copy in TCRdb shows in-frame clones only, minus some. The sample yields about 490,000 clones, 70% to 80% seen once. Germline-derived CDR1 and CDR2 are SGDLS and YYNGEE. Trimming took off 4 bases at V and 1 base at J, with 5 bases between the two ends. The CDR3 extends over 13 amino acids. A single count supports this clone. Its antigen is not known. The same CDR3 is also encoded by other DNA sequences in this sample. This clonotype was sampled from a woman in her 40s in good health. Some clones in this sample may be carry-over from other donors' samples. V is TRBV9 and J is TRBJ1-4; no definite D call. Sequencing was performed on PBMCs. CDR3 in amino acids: CASSPRTNEKLFF. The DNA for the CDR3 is TGTGCCAGCAGCCCCCGAACTAATGAAAAACTGTTTTTT.